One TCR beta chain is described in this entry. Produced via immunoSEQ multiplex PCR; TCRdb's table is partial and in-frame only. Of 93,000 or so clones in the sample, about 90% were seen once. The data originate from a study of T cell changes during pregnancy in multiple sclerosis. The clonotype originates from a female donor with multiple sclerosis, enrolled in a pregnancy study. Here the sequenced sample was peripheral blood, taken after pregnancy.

CDR3 in amino acids: CASSLDGQGSYGYTF. The CDR3 DNA reads TGTGCCAGCAGCTTAGACGGACAGGGCTCCTATGGCTACACCTTC. The chain links TRBV7-2 to TRBJ1-2; 8 nucleotides line up with TRBD1. Germline CDR1 reads SGHTA; CDR2 reads FQGNSA. This CDR3 is 15 amino acids long. V was clipped by 1 base and J by 4 bases; unmatched bases: 5.